Listed here are 6 T cell receptor beta chains from one sample, sequenced in a study of T-cell reconstitution after alpha-beta-depleted transplantation in children. Preparing the TCRbeta library involved the use of unique molecular identifiers. TCRdb reprocessed the PCR reads via MiXCR and lists one record per CDR3 protein. In the table there are about 610,000 distinct CDR3 sequences, approximately 10% of which are singletons. Material: PBMCs from the stem cell graft donor, obtained from the stem cell graft. Receptors originate from a human donor who donated a stem cell graft to a child with acute myeloid leukemia.

The rearrangement links TRBV9 to TRBJ2-7; D ambiguous. The CDR3 sequence is 16 residues long. The germline gives CDR1 SGDLS, CDR2 YYNGEE. Trimming took 0 bases from V and 2 from J, leaving 15 bases between them. The CDR3 loop reads CASSVGTRPRTYEQYF. CDR3 DNA sequence: TGTGCCAGCAGCGTAGGTACCCGCCCTCGGACCTACGAGCAGTACTTC.

The chain links TRBV20-1 to TRBJ2-7; D gene uncertain. CDR3 size: 14 residues. Trimming pared 6 bases from V and 3 bases from J, leaving 18 bases between. Germline loops: CDR1 DFQATT, CDR2 SNEGSKA (reference sequence). CDR3 region: CSAQRSLLLYEQYF. The CDR3 region has the DNA TGCAGTGCCCAGAGGAGTCTCCTTCTCTACGAGCAGTACTTC.

This chain's CDR3 is CSAPEGGNEQFF. The CDR3 bases are TGCAGCGCCCCGGAGGGTGGCAATGAGCAGTTCTTC. The chain is built from TRBV29-1 and TRBJ2-1; D is perhaps TRBD2 (6 bases). This CDR3 has 12 residues. The V gene lost 7 bases and the J gene lost 6 bases, with 13 bases spanning the gap. Germline V gene sequence: CDR1 SQVTM, CDR2 ANQGSEA.

The rearrangement uses TRBV2 and TRBJ2-3; 9 positions match TRBD2. Losses at the gene ends were 2 bases for V and 4 bases for J; bases not matched to a gene: 7. Looked up from germline, CDR1 is SNHLY and CDR2 is FYNNEI. The CDR3 runs to 16 residues. CDR3: CASSERLAGRADTQYF. CDR3 nucleotides: TGTGCCAGCAGTGAAAGGCTAGCGGGACGCGCAGATACGCAGTATTTT.

This clonotype was seen only a few times. The CDR3 region is CASSPGTTPYEQYF. The DNA of the CDR3 is TGTGCCAGCAGCCCCGGGACAACCCCCTACGAGCAGTACTTC. This chain links TRBV11-3 with TRBJ2-7; maybe TRBD1 (6 bases). The germline V gene has CDR1 SGHNT and CDR2 YENEEA. Trimming stripped 5 bases from V and 2 bases from J, with 13 bases between. This CDR3 comprises 14 residues.

The chain couples TRBV2 to TRBJ2-7; D is unresolved. In germline, CDR1 is SNHLY, CDR2 FYNNEI. Trimming took off 6 bases at V and 6 bases at J, with 18 bases between the two ends. The CDR3 totals 14 residues. CDR3 protein: CASSADGLGFEQYF. The CDR3 nucleotides read TGTGCCAGCAGCGCCGACGGGCTCGGTTTCGAGCAGTACTTC.